This TCR beta chain originates from a study of blood T cell repertoires in COVID-19. Turning to the study itself: Whether acute or convalescent, the COVID-19 samples came from the United States, Italy and Spain. Sample material is recorded as cDNA or gDNA derived from T cells, B-cell-depleted T cells, or PBMCs.

Authors' methods: Quantification of nucleated cells was approximated via reference gene primer amplification. Measured with immunoSEQ multiplex PCR; TCRdb has only the in-frame clones, and not every one. V, J and clone size are those of that table, while D and trimming were read from the DNA. This table has approximately 210,000 clones, about 85% appearing once. Patients at the Seattle site were enrolled during active infection and followed longitudinally. This CDR3 has 14 residues. The V segment lost 0 bases and the J segment 8 bases; nucleotides outside the gene matches: 6. Germline V gene lookup returns CDR1 KGHSH and CDR2 LQKENI.

The sequenced sample consisted of peripheral blood. This TCR derives from a man in his 60s with COVID-19, enrolled during active disease. The chain couples TRBV18 to TRBJ1-1; the match to TRBD1 covers 7 bases. The CDR3 protein is CASSPPGQGVEAFF. The CDR3 nucleotides read TGTGCCAGCTCACCACCGGGGCAGGGGGTGGAAGCTTTCTTT.